This paragraph reports one T cell receptor (beta chain). No antigen is known for it. These data originate in a study of CD4 T cells in relation to SARS-CoV-2 and coronaviruses. Overall study: PBMCs were cultured with antigen for nine to ten days before TCR beta sequencing. A couple of subjects were Hispanic; patients were roughly 8 males and a few females.

Survey-level TCR-beta sequencing used DNA from CEF-cultured naive and memory CD4+ T cells. Repertoires were generated with immunoSEQ multiplex PCR, while TCRdb's copy carries only in-frame clones and drops some. Of just over 35,000 clones in the sample, roughly four fifths are singletons; the top ten hold 5.5% to 8.5%. The V and J ends lost 6 bases and 1 base respectively, with 9 bases between them. Germline V CDR1 and CDR2: SGHAT, FQNNGV. The CDR3 is 13 residues long. The V and J genes are TRBV11-2 and TRBJ2-5; D unresolved. Sequenced material: naive CD4+ T cells from PBMCs, cultured in vitro. As for subset: naive CD4+ T cells isolated by negative enrichment. The origin of this receptor is an adult with COVID-19. The CDR3 DNA reads TGTGCCAGCAGTTCGCTAATCCAAGAGACCCAGTACTTC. Translated, it gives CASSSLIQETQYF.